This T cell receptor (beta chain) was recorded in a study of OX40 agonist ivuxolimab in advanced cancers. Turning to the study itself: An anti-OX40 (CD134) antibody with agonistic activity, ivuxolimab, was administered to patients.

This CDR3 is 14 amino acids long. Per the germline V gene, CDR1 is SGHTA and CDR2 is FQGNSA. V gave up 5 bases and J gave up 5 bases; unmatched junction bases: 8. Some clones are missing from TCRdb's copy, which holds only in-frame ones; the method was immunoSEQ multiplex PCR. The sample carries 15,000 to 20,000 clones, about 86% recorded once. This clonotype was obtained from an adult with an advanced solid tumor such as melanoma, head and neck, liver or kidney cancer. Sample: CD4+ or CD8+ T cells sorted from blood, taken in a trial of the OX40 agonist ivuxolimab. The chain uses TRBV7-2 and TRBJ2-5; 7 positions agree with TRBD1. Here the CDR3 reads CASSIQQGRETQYF. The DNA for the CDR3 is TGTGCCAGCAGCATTCAACAGGGGCGGGAGACCCAGTACTTC.